These 20 T cell receptor beta chains were sequenced from one sample in a study of blood T cell repertoires in COVID-19. Sequencing used immunoSEQ multiplex PCR; TCRdb keeps in-frame clones, though not all of them. The sample includes about 150,000 clones, 70% to 90% seen only once; the top ten take approximately 7%. Sequenced input: peripheral blood. The receptors stem from a man aged 50 or older with active or convalescent COVID-19.

The chain joins TRBV12-3 or TRBV12-4 to TRBJ1-2; 7 positions agree with TRBD1. The CDR3 length is 13 residues. The V and J ends lost 6 bases and 4 bases, in that order; junction bases with no gene match: 5. The CDR3 DNA reads TGTGCCAGCAGCCCGGACAGGAGCTATGGCTACACCTTC. Translation gives CASSPDRSYGYTF.

The genes are TRBV6-4 and TRBJ2-2, with 7 positions matching TRBD2. The CDR3 covers 15 residues. Germline CDR1 and CDR2: MRHNA and SNTAGT. The trim removed 3 bases at V and 5 bases at J, leaving 6 bases unmatched. The CDR3 is CASSEAGDLTGELFF. The DNA for the CDR3 is TGTGCCAGCAGTGAGGCGGGAGACCTAACCGGGGAGCTGTTTTTT.

Of note for this clone: A junction end diverges from the germline sequence, so it may reflect a read error. The V call is TRBV24-1, the J call TRBJ2-3; 8 positions agree with TRBD2. The CDR3 runs 14 residues. Germline CDR1 is KGHDR and CDR2 is SFDVKD. CDR3 DNA sequence: TGTTCCACACCGACTAGCGTCCGCACAGATACGCAGTATTTT. It translates to CSTPTSVRTDTQYF.

V gene TRBV5-6 combines with J gene TRBJ1-2, with 7 positions matching TRBD1. Germline CDR1 and CDR2: SGHDT and YYEEEE. Germline trimming cut 1 base from V and 6 bases from J; bases unmatched to any gene: 9. CDR3 size: 15 residues. DNA of the CDR3: TGTGCCAGCAGCTTGATGGCAGGGGGAAGTAATGGCTACACCTTC. It is translated as CASSLMAGGSNGYTF.

The V gene is TRBV6-5, the J gene TRBJ2-3; 10 nucleotides align to TRBD1. CDR1 is MNHEY and CDR2 is SVGAGI in the germline V gene. The CDR3 loop spans 14 amino acids. V lost 8 bases to trimming and J lost 3 bases; unmatched junction nucleotides: 5. The CDR3 protein is CASGQGERTDTQYF. In nucleotides, the CDR3 is TGTGCCAGCGGACAGGGGGAAAGGACAGATACGCAGTATTTT.

The V call is TRBV27, the J call TRBJ2-7; 7 bases agree with TRBD2. Trimming removed 3 bases from V and 3 bases from J; junction bases left unmatched: 2. The germline V gene has CDR1 MNHEY and CDR2 SMNVEV (reference sequence). The CDR3 is 13 amino acids. The CDR3 sequence: CASSFGGSYEQYF. The DNA of the CDR3 is TGTGCCAGCAGTTTTGGCGGGAGCTACGAGCAGTACTTC.

In DNA, the CDR3 is TGTGCCAGCAGTTCTAGCGGGAGTTACAATGAGCAGTTCTTC. Protein sequence: CASSSSGSYNEQFF. This rearrangement joins TRBV6-6 to TRBJ2-1; TRBD2 matches 10 bases. In germline, CDR1 is MNHNY, CDR2 SVGAGI (reference sequence). The J segment lost 4 bases and the V segment lost 4 bases, leaving 1 base of the junction unmatched. This CDR3 has 14 amino acids.

The genes are TRBV24-1 and TRBJ1-2; TRBD1 agrees at 7 bases. J was trimmed by 4 bases and V by 3 bases; bases with no gene match: 7. CDR1 is KGHDR and CDR2 is SFDVKD in the germline V gene. CDR3 length: 15 amino acids. CDR3 coding DNA: TGTGCCACCAGTGATCCTACAGGGGCCGCCTATGGCTACACCTTC. Encoded protein: CATSDPTGAAYGYTF.

The chain has TRBV4-3 and TRBJ2-5; 8 nucleotides line up with TRBD2. Germline V gene data show CDR1 as LGHNA and CDR2 as YSLEER. The CDR3 contains 15 residues. After removal of 0 bases from V and 1 base from J, the junction contained 1 base not matched to a gene. The CDR3 region is CASSQETSAQETQYF. CDR3 bases: TGCGCCAGCAGCCAAGAGACTAGCGCCCAAGAGACCCAGTACTTC.

The chain employs TRBV5-5 and TRBJ1-5; the D gene is possibly TRBD1 (6 bases). Germline CDR1 is SGHKS and CDR2 is YYEKEE (reference sequence). The V end lost 4 bases, the J end lost 5 bases, and 19 bases lay between the germline ends. The CDR3 has 16 amino acids. The DNA for the CDR3 is TGTGCCAGCAGCCTAGGTAGGACAGAGGGCTATCAGCCCCAGCATTTT. It translates to CASSLGRTEGYQPQHF.

V gene TRBV19 combines with J gene TRBJ2-2; D might be TRBD2 (6 bases). The CDR3 consists of 16 residues. V lost 4 bases and J 3 bases, leaving 15 bases between the germline ends. Germline V gene data show CDR1 as LNHDA and CDR2 as SQIVND (reference sequence). This CDR3 reads CASSTPGGGDTGELFF. The DNA of the CDR3 is TGTGCCAGTAGTACCCCCGGGGGTGGGGACACCGGGGAGCTGTTTTTT.

The chain employs TRBV4-3 and TRBJ1-1; no clear D. The ends were cut back, 1 base at V and 4 bases at J, with 7 bases in the middle. From germline, CDR1 is LGHNA and CDR2 YSLEER. The CDR3 has 13 amino acids. CDR3 DNA sequence: TGCGCCAGCAGCCAAGGAGTCGGCACTGAAGCTTTCTTT. Its protein is CASSQGVGTEAFF.

This clone was observed a single time. The CDR3 coding sequence is TGTGCCACCAGCACCGGGACAGGGCGCCACGAGCAGTACTTC. Translation gives CATSTGTGRHEQYF. V is TRBV15 and J is TRBJ2-7; 9 nucleotides match TRBD1. Looked up from germline, CDR1 is LNHNV and CDR2 is YYDKDF (reference sequence). The CDR3 totals 14 residues. Trimming at V came to 4 bases and at J to 5 bases, leaving 6 bases not matched to a gene.

This chain uses TRBV6-6 with TRBJ2-5, with D possibly being TRBD1 (6 bases). V gave up 5 bases and J gave up 6 bases, with 19 bases separating them. Looked up from germline, CDR1 is MNHNY and CDR2 is SVGAGI (reference sequence). The CDR3 is made up of 15 amino acids. The CDR3: CASSPPGDRGKTQYF. The CDR3, as DNA: TGTGCCAGCAGTCCTCCAGGGGATAGAGGAAAGACCCAGTACTTC.

CDR3 DNA sequence: TGTGCCAGCACTTTAGGACTAGCGGGGGTCGGGTACCAAGAGACCCAGTACTTC. It encodes CASTLGLAGVGYQETQYF. The rearrangement joins TRBV3-1 (or the pseudogene TRBV3-2) to TRBJ2-5; 13 nucleotides align to TRBD2. Per germline, CDR1 LGHDT and CDR2 YNNKEL (reference sequence). The CDR3 has 18 amino acids. V was clipped by 7 bases and J by 0 bases; unmatched bases: 11.

The rearrangement joins TRBV28 to TRBJ1-4, with 7 positions matching TRBD1. Germline assignment: CDR1 MDHEN and CDR2 SYDVKM. This CDR3 comprises 14 residues. Trimming took 5 bases from V and 7 from J; bases not matched to a gene: 7. CDR3: CASSLRQGIEKLFF. The CDR3 region has the DNA TGTGCCAGCAGTCTACGACAGGGCATTGAAAAACTGTTTTTT.

The chain carries TRBV21-1 and TRBJ2-2; TRBD2, as called in the table, went unchecked against the DNA. TRBV21-1 is a pseudogene. The CDR3 has 20 amino acids. CDR3 region: CASTPSRASRGGGGTGELFF. For the CDR3, the DNA is TGTGCCAGCACCCCCTCCCGGGCCTCGCGGGGGGGTGGGGGCACCGGGGAGCTGTTTTTT.

This chain connects TRBV5-1 to TRBJ2-3; D may be TRBD2 (5 bases). Trimming took 3 bases from V and 1 from J, leaving 12 bases between them. This CDR3 region has 15 residues. Germline lookup yields CDR1 SGHRS and CDR2 YFSETQ. CDR3 sequence (DNA): TGCGCCAGCAGCTCCGGAGGTCCCCGCACAGATACGCAGTATTTT. Its translation: CASSSGGPRTDTQYF.

V usage is TRBV7-6 and J usage is TRBJ2-5; D is perhaps TRBD1 (8 bases). The CDR3 runs 15 residues. CDR1 is SGHVS, CDR2 FNYEAQ, per germline. V dropped 5 bases and J dropped 6 bases, with 19 bases sitting between them. CDR3 coding DNA: TGTGCCAGCAGCCCCCGGACAGGGAGGGGGAAGACCCAGTACTTC. Translated: CASSPRTGRGKTQYF.

This rearrangement joins TRBV2 to TRBJ2-7, with 13 bases identical to TRBD2. Germline values: CDR1 SNHLY, CDR2 FYNNEI. This CDR3 region has 14 residues. J lost 5 bases, V lost 9 bases, and 7 bases had no gene match. In DNA, the CDR3 is TGTGCCAGGAGACTAGCGGGAGGTATCAACGAGCAGTACTTC. Translated: CARRLAGGINEQYF.